The 11 T cell receptor beta chains below were found in one sample sequenced in a study of blood T cells in healthy people across ages. Using a J-beta primer mix together with a sample-barcoded 5' primer, a second PCR was run for 7 to 11 cycles. MiXCR, run by TCRdb on the 5' RACE reads, gives a single entry per CDR3 protein. The table records approximately 730,000 distinct CDR3 sequences, approximately 43% of them present only once. Sequencing used blood. These receptor sequences come from a woman aged 55-75 years in good health.

V gene TRBV2 combines with J gene TRBJ2-2, with TRBD1 matching 7 bases. The CDR3 is made up of 15 amino acids. Germline trimming cut 4 bases from V and 1 base from J; bases unmatched to any gene: 3. Germline V gene data show CDR1 as SNHLY and CDR2 as FYNNEI. The CDR3 DNA reads as TGTGCCAGCAGTGGACAGGGACGGAACACCGGGGAGCTGTTTTTT. It specifies CASSGQGRNTGELFF.

This sequence joins TRBV10-3 and TRBJ2-6, with 7 bases lining up with TRBD2. The trim removed 6 bases at V and 0 bases at J, leaving 8 bases unmatched. This CDR3 contains 17 residues. Germline CDR1 ENHRY, CDR2 SYGVKD. CDR3 protein: CAISGRTVSSGANVLTF. The CDR3, as DNA: TGTGCCATCAGCGGGAGGACGGTTAGCTCTGGGGCCAACGTCCTGACTTTC.

To note about this clonotype: The junction departs from germline at one end; a sequencing error may be responsible. The chain couples TRBV6-2 or TRBV6-3 to TRBJ2-3, with TRBD1 as a possible D gene (5 bases). Per the germline V gene, CDR1 is MNHEY and CDR2 is SVGEGT. The CDR3 contains 11 residues. CDR3 in amino acids: CAGSSLLQEYF. CDR3 bases: TGTGCCGGCAGTTCTCTTCTACAGGAGTATTTT.

J is TRBJ1-4 and V is TRBV4-3; 7 positions agree with TRBD1. V gave up 6 bases and J gave up 5 bases; unmatched junction bases: 3. The V gene's germline CDR1 is LGHNA and CDR2 YSLEER. The CDR3 length is 13 residues. The CDR3 bases are TGCGCCAGCAGGGAGGGGGCGAATGAAAAACTGTTTTTT. Its protein is CASREGANEKLFF.

This chain connects TRBV20-1 to TRBJ2-1; TRBD2 is a possible D gene (5 bases). Germline V gene lookup returns CDR1 DFQATT and CDR2 SNEGSKA (reference sequence). CDR3 length: 13 residues. Trimming removed 5 bases from V and 9 bases from J, with 17 bases in between. The CDR3 loop reads CSAAGPVRAEQFF. In DNA form, the CDR3 reads TGCAGTGCTGCCGGCCCGGTGCGGGCTGAGCAGTTCTTC.

The V call is TRBV28, the J call TRBJ2-1; 9 bases match TRBD1. Germline V lookup: CDR1 MDHEN, CDR2 SYDVKM. The J segment lost 9 bases and the V segment lost 5 bases, leaving 17 bases of the junction unmatched. The CDR3 is 17 residues long. DNA for the CDR3: TGTGCCAGCAGTCTACCCCGGGACAGGGAGATTAGTGGTGAGCAGTTCTTC. Its protein product is CASSLPRDREISGEQFF.

The chain carries TRBV29-1 and TRBJ1-2; D gene ambiguous. The CDR3 length is 11 residues. The germline V gene encodes CDR1 SQVTM and CDR2 ANQGSEA. Trimming cost V 7 bases and J 2 bases, with 8 bases left between them. The CDR3 here is CSAPGNYGYTF. The CDR3 DNA reads TGCAGCGCCCCGGGCAACTATGGCTACACCTTC.

The V and J genes are TRBV6-1 and TRBJ1-4; TRBD1 matches 7 bases. V lost 5 bases to trimming and J lost 3 bases; unmatched junction nucleotides: 12. The CDR3 is made up of 17 amino acids. Germline V gene lookup returns CDR1 MNHNS and CDR2 SASEGT. In DNA form, the CDR3 reads TGTGCCAGCAGTCCCAGGGGGAAAACATTTGCTAATGAAAAACTGTTTTTT. This encodes CASSPRGKTFANEKLFF.

The chain is built from TRBV10-3 and TRBJ2-1; TRBD1 aligns across 10 bases. Trimming took 7 bases from V and 8 from J; bases not matched to a gene: 5. CDR3 size: 13 residues. Germline-derived CDR1 and CDR2 are ENHRY and SYGVKD. As DNA, the CDR3 is TGTGCCATCAATGGACAGGGGGGTGATGAGCAGTTCTTC. As protein: CAINGQGGDEQFF.

The rearrangement links TRBV2 to TRBJ2-3; TRBD2 is a possible D gene (6 bases). CDR1 is SNHLY and CDR2 is FYNNEI in the germline V gene. This CDR3 contains 13 residues. Trimming left V 7 bases short and J 2 bases short, with 10 bases between. DNA for the CDR3: TGTGCCAGCACCGGGGACTTCACAGATACGCAGTATTTT. Translating it yields CASTGDFTDTQYF.

The rearrangement uses TRBV5-5 and TRBJ2-1; D call uncertain. The V gene's germline CDR1 is SGHKS and CDR2 YYEKEE (reference sequence). V was shortened by 3 bases and J by 2 bases, with 12 bases between the two germline ends. The CDR3 extends over 15 amino acids. The CDR3 here is CASSWAIGTYNEQFF. In nucleotides, the CDR3 is TGTGCCAGCAGCTGGGCCATCGGTACCTACAATGAGCAGTTCTTC.